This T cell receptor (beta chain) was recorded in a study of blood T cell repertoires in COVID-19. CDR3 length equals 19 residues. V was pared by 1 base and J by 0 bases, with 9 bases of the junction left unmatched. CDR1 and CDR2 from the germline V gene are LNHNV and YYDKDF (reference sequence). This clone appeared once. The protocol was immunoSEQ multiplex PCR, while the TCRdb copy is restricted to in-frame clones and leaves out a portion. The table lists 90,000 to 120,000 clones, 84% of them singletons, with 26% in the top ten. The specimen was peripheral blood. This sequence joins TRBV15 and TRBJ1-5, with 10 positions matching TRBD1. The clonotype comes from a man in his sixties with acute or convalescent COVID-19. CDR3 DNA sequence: TGTGCCACCAGCAGAGGGACAGGGGGTTGGGGGTATAGCAATCAGCCCCAGCATTTT. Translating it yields CATSRGTGGWGYSNQPQHF.